The 22 T cell receptor beta chains below were found in one sample sequenced in a study of beta chain features in type 1 diabetes. Isolated RNA was reverse transcribed in full, so expressed TCRB transcripts were sequenced. Only in-frame clones appear in the TCRdb table, and some are missing; sequencing was by immunoSEQ multiplex PCR. The table lists about 470,000 clones, over 25% of them singletons. Specimen: naive CD4+ T cells from blood. The receptors were gathered from a man between 18 and 29 years old in good health.

The chain joins TRBV7-9 to TRBJ2-1; 7 positions agree with TRBD1. Trimming took 8 bases from V and 8 from J; bases not matched to a gene: 9. The CDR3 runs 13 residues. The germline gives CDR1 SEHNR, CDR2 FQNEAQ (reference sequence). CDR3 DNA: TGTGCCAGCGAAGGACAGGCGCAATATGAGCAGTTCTTC. Its protein product is CASEGQAQYEQFF.

This clone has a single count. This sequence joins TRBV7-2 and TRBJ2-7; 7 nucleotides align to TRBD2. With 3 bases clipped from V and 4 bases from J, the junction kept 9 bases outside the gene matches. Per germline, CDR1 SGHTA and CDR2 FQGNSA. The CDR3 sequence is 15 residues long. In DNA form, the CDR3 reads TGTGCCAGCAGCTTGATGGCGGGAGAAGGTTACGAGCAGTACTTC. Its translation is CASSLMAGEGYEQYF.

V usage is TRBV2 and J usage is TRBJ1-5; 10 nucleotides agree with TRBD1. The CDR3 contains 15 residues. CDR1 is SNHLY, CDR2 FYNNEI, per germline. J gave up 4 bases and V 5 bases, and 5 bases lay outside the gene matches. CDR3 residues: CASSPGQGRNQPQHF. In nucleotides, the CDR3 is TGTGCCAGCAGTCCGGGACAGGGGCGGAATCAGCCCCAGCATTTT.

This clone has only a few counts. V usage is TRBV30 and J usage is TRBJ2-5; a possible D gene is TRBD2 (5 bases). The CDR3 extends over 15 amino acids. V was shortened by 2 bases and J by 2 bases, with 15 bases between the two germline ends. Per the germline V gene, CDR1 is GTSNPN and CDR2 is SVGIG (reference sequence). As DNA, the CDR3 is TGTGCCTGGAGTTCGGAGCCCGGGGAGCAAGAGACCCAGTACTTC. This codes for CAWSSEPGEQETQYF.

There are a few counts of this clone. The J gene is TRBJ2-7, the V gene TRBV19, with D maybe TRBD2 (5 bases). Germline-derived CDR1 and CDR2 are LNHDA and SQIVND (reference sequence). V lost 3 bases and J lost 3, with 9 bases in between. The CDR3 runs to 13 residues. The CDR3 is CASSIIGGYEQYF. CDR3 DNA sequence: TGTGCCAGTAGTATTATCGGAGGCTACGAGCAGTACTTC.

The V gene is TRBV7-2, the J gene TRBJ2-7; either TRBD1 or TRBD2 may fit D (7 bases each). This CDR3 region has 15 residues. Trimming cost V 6 bases and J 3 bases, with 18 bases left between them. From germline, CDR1 is SGHTA and CDR2 FQGNSA. The CDR3 loop reads CASSLPDREGYEQYF. The CDR3 DNA reads as TGTGCCAGCAGTTTACCTGACAGGGAGGGCTACGAGCAGTACTTC.

The chain combines TRBV30 with TRBJ2-3, with TRBD2 as a possible D gene (5 bases). Germline-derived CDR1 and CDR2 are GTSNPN and SVGIG (reference sequence). The CDR3 totals 12 residues. Trimming pared 5 bases from V and 1 base from J, leaving 7 bases between. The CDR3: CAWEGGTDTQYF. CDR3 nucleotide sequence: TGTGCCTGGGAGGGAGGCACAGATACGCAGTATTTT.

This clone was seen a few times. This chain connects TRBV30 to TRBJ1-1, with 7 bases that match TRBD1. CDR1 and CDR2 (germline): GTSNPN, SVGIG (reference sequence). This CDR3 has 16 amino acids. Germline trimming cut 0 bases from V and 5 bases from J; bases unmatched to any gene: 12. The DNA for the CDR3 is TGTGCCTGGAGTGTACGCGGTATACAGGGGATAACTGAAGCTTTCTTT. It encodes CAWSVRGIQGITEAFF.

The V and J genes are TRBV10-3 and TRBJ2-5; unclear D gene. V was clipped by 3 bases and J by 5 bases, with 10 bases between them. The CDR3 is made up of 13 amino acids. The germline V gene has CDR1 ENHRY and CDR2 SYGVKD. The CDR3 coding sequence is TGTGCCATCAGTGACGTTTCCCGGGAGACCCAGTACTTC. This codes for CAISDVSRETQYF.

This clone turned up a few times. This sequence joins TRBV9 and TRBJ2-3, with 9 bases matching TRBD2. Germline CDR1 and CDR2: SGDLS and YYNGEE. This CDR3 spans 18 amino acids. V gave up 3 bases and J gave up 6 bases; unmatched junction bases: 17. CDR3 amino acids: CASSGPLRASGTFDTQYF. The CDR3 bases are TGTGCCAGCAGCGGACCTCTCAGGGCTAGCGGGACGTTCGATACGCAGTATTTT.

This clone showed up just once. The rearrangement joins TRBV28 to TRBJ2-1; 8 positions match TRBD2. J gave up 7 bases and V 11 bases, and 10 bases lay outside the gene matches. Germline CDR1 MDHEN, CDR2 SYDVKM. The CDR3 is 13 residues long. The chain's CDR3 is CALLAEGGNEQFF. The CDR3 DNA is TGTGCCCTACTAGCGGAGGGGGGTAATGAGCAGTTCTTC.

The chain employs TRBV30 and TRBJ1-3, with 8 bases that match TRBD1. The length of the CDR3 is 12 residues. V lost 8 bases to trimming and J lost 2 bases; unmatched junction nucleotides: 2. CDR1 and CDR2 from the germline V gene are GTSNPN and SVGIG (reference sequence). The CDR3: CAATGAGNTIYF. In DNA form, the CDR3 reads TGTGCCGCGACAGGGGCTGGAAACACCATATATTTT. Supplemented by reference TRBV30 and TRBJ1-3, the full variable domain reads SQTIHQWPATLVQPVGSPLSLECTVEGTSNPNLYWYRQAAGRGLQLLFYSVGIGQISSEVPQNLSASRPQDRQFILSSKKLLLSDSGFYLCAATGAGNTIYFGEGSWLTVV.

The table lists this clone with a few counts. The rearrangement uses TRBV4-1 and TRBJ2-3; 13 bases are a match to TRBD2. The CDR3 runs 18 residues. Germline CDR1 and CDR2: MGHRA and YSYEKL. J gave up 4 bases and V 1 base, and 8 bases lay outside the gene matches. CDR3 residues: CASSQAGTSGIPPDTQYF. CDR3 nucleotide sequence: TGCGCCAGCAGCCAAGCCGGGACTAGCGGGATTCCCCCAGATACGCAGTATTTT.

The rearrangement uses TRBV9 and TRBJ1-2, with no clear D. V was shortened by 4 bases and J by 4 bases, with 20 bases between the two germline ends. Germline V gene lookup returns CDR1 SGDLS and CDR2 YYNGEE. The CDR3 has 16 residues. As DNA, the CDR3 is TGTGCCAGCAGCCCCGACCTCCGGGCCGCACTCTATGGCTACACCTTC. Translated, it gives CASSPDLRAALYGYTF.

The table lists this clone with a count of one. The chain combines TRBV7-2 with TRBJ2-2, with D possibly matching TRBD1 (6 bases). V was trimmed by 5 bases and J by 1 base, leaving 17 bases between them. The CDR3 spans 17 residues. Germline V gene sequence: CDR1 SGHTA, CDR2 FQGNSA. The CDR3 coding sequence is TGTGCCAGCAGCAGCGAGGCGTACAGGGTGAACACCGGGGAGCTGTTTTTT. Translating gives CASSSEAYRVNTGELFF.

This clone was counted a few times. The V call is TRBV5-1, the J call TRBJ1-1; 7 nucleotides align to TRBD1. After removal of 1 base from V and 4 bases from J, the junction contained 10 bases not matched to a gene. CDR1 is SGHRS, CDR2 YFSETQ, per germline. This CDR3 spans 16 amino acids. In DNA, the CDR3 is TGCGCCAGCAGCTTGACCCCTGACAGGGTAGGCACTGAAGCTTTCTTT. It yields the protein CASSLTPDRVGTEAFF. Supplemented by reference TRBV5-1 and TRBJ1-1, the full variable domain reads KAGVTQTPRYLIKTRGQQVTLSCSPISGHRSVSWYQQTPGQGLQFLFEYFSETQRNKGNFPGRFSGRQFSNSRSEMNVSTLELGDSALYLCASSLTPDRVGTEAFFGQGTRLTVV.

The rearrangement links TRBV15 to TRBJ1-2; D ambiguous. Trimming shortened V by 0 bases and J by 6 bases, and 2 bases separated the two germline ends. The germline V gene has CDR1 LNHNV and CDR2 YYDKDF (reference sequence). This CDR3 region has 11 residues. This chain's CDR3 is CATSRDHGYTF. DNA of the CDR3: TGTGCCACCAGCAGAGATCATGGCTACACCTTC.

The CDR3 loop reads CAIAPPGANYEQYF. The CDR3 coding sequence is TGTGCCATCGCACCCCCAGGGGCCAACTACGAGCAGTACTTC. J is TRBJ2-7 and V is TRBV10-3; tentative D call: TRBD1 (6 bases). Germline loops: CDR1 ENHRY, CDR2 SYGVKD. V was pared by 8 bases and J by 3 bases, with 17 bases between. The CDR3 has 14 amino acids.

The V call is TRBV5-1, the J call TRBJ2-7, with D possibly TRBD2 on 6 matching bases. CDR3 length: 13 residues. Germline lookup yields CDR1 SGHRS and CDR2 YFSETQ. V was shortened by 4 bases and J by 3 bases, with 11 bases between the two germline ends. The CDR3 loop is CASSGGTNYEQYF. CDR3 DNA sequence: TGCGCCAGCAGCGGCGGGACCAACTACGAGCAGTACTTC.

This clone was seen a few times. The J gene is TRBJ2-7, the V gene TRBV29-1, with a tentative D call TRBD1 (6 bases). V lost 7 bases to trimming and J lost 6 bases, with 10 bases between them. CDR3 length: 10 amino acids. Germline V gene lookup returns CDR1 SQVTM and CDR2 ANQGSEA. CDR3 amino acids: CSAAGVEQYF. In nucleotides, the CDR3 is TGCAGCGCGGCAGGGGTCGAGCAGTACTTC.

The sample holds a few counts of this clone. Other DNA sequences in the same sample also yield this CDR3. J is TRBJ2-6 and V is TRBV7-9; D not resolved. CDR1 and CDR2 (germline): SEHNR, FQNEAQ (reference sequence). Deletions cut 1 base from V and 2 bases from J, with 3 bases between. The CDR3 spans 14 residues. DNA of the CDR3: TGTGCCAGCAGCTTAGGGGCTGGGGCCAACGTCCTGACTTTC. Amino acids: CASSLGAGANVLTF.

This sequence joins TRBV7-9 and TRBJ1-1; no firm D call. Germline CDR1 is SEHNR and CDR2 is FQNEAQ (reference sequence). CDR3 length: 13 amino acids. The V gene lost 5 bases and the J gene lost 1 base, with 8 bases spanning the gap. The CDR3 DNA follows: TGTGCCAGCAGCCAAGAGTGGAACACTGAAGCTTTCTTT. Its translation is CASSQEWNTEAFF.